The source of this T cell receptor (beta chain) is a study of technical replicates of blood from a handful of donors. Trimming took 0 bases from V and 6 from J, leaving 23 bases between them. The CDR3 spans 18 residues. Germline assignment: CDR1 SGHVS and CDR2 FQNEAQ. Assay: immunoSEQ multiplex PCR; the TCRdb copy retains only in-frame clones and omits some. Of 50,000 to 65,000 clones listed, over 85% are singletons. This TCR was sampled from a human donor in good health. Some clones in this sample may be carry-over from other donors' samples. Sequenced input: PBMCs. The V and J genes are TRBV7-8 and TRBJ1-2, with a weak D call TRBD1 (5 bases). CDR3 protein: CASSLARFTRGEGDGYTF. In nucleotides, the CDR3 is TGTGCCAGCAGCTTAGCGAGGTTTACGCGGGGGGAAGGCGATGGCTACACCTTC.